Sequencing of this T cell receptor (beta chain) was carried out in a study of post-analysis software for immune sequencing data. The TCR beta cDNA libraries contained unique molecular identifiers. TCRdb passed the PCR reads through MiXCR, listing each CDR3 protein once. The sample yields around 400,000 distinct CDR3 sequences, approximately 33% seen once. The germline V and J ends were trimmed by 7 bases and 5 bases, with 16 bases remaining between them. The CDR3 has 14 amino acids. Looked up from germline, CDR1 is SGHKS and CDR2 is YYEKEE (reference sequence). Study-level findings and limits: Included in a set of a handful of TRBV segments more frequent in patients than controls were TRBV5-6, TRBV5-1 and TRBV20-1.

This clonotype was recorded a few times. What it binds is unknown. The chain is built from TRBV5-5 and TRBJ2-1; TRBD1 is a possible D gene (7 bases). This sequence originates from a girl aged 5-17 years with multiple sclerosis. The material sequenced was blood. The CDR3 coding sequence is TGTGCCAGCGGCACAGGGGACTTAAACAATGAGCAGTTCTTC. Its translation is CASGTGDLNNEQFF.